This TCR beta chain was identified in a study of blood T cell repertoires in COVID-19. Study-level background: Sample material is recorded as cDNA or gDNA derived from T cells, B-cell-depleted T cells, or PBMCs.

Method: immunoSEQ multiplex PCR; TCRdb's copy keeps in-frame clones and lacks some. The data show roughly 14,000 clones, about 88% seen once. The Seattle patients joined while their infection was active and were tracked longitudinally afterward. Germline lookup yields CDR1 MDHEN and CDR2 SYDVKM. The CDR3 extends over 15 amino acids. V shed 4 bases, J shed 9 bases, and the junction held 14 bases outside the gene matches. This chain uses TRBV28 with TRBJ2-7; 8 bases are a match to TRBD1. This clonotype was obtained from an elderly woman with COVID-19, enrolled during active disease. The sequencing sample was made of peripheral blood. The DNA of the CDR3 is TGTGCCAGCAGTTCCACAGGGGGTAGGGCGGTCGTGCAGTACTTC. This gives the protein CASSSTGGRAVVQYF.